This entry concerns a single T cell receptor (delta chain). The antigen is not known. Trimming took 6 bases from V and 0 from J; bases not matched to a gene: 16. This CDR3 region has 18 residues. CDR1 is TSWWSYY, CDR2 QGS, per germline. The template was reverse-transcribed extracted RNA. The CDR3 regions were amplified by multiplex PCR from V-gene primers to a constant-region primer. TCRdb reprocessed the multiplex PCR reads using CATT. The sample has about 55,000 delta-chain clones, roughly 15% seen once. This sample was included in a study of Vδ1+ human thymocytes. Study-wide results and limits: Thymic TRG and TRD repertoires appeared highly polyclonal.

This receptor was obtained from a boy in the first two years of life who had congenital heart surgery. The chain has TRDV1 and TRDJ1, with 7 nucleotides matching TRDD2. The source material was Vdelta1+ gamma-delta thymocytes from the thymus. Noted subset: FACS-sorted CD3+ TCRalphabeta- TCRVdelta1+ TCRVdelta2- thymocytes. For the CDR3, the DNA is TGTGCTCTTGGCGGTTTCCTACGTAGGGGTTATTACACCGATAAACTCATCTTT. Its translation: CALGGFLRRGYYTDKLIF.